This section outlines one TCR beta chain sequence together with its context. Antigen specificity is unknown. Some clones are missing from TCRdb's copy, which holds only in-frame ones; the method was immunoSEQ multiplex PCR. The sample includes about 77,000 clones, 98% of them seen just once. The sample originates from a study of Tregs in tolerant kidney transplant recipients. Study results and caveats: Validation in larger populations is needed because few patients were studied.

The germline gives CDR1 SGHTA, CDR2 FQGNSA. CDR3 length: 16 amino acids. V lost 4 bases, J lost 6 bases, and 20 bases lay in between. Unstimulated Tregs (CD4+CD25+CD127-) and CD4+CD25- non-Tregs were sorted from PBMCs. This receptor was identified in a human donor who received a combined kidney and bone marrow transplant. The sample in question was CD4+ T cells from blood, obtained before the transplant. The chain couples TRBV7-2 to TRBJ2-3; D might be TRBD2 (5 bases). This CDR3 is CASSSRRRSPWDTQYF. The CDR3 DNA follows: TGTGCCAGCAGCTCCCGGAGGAGGTCGCCCTGGGATACGCAGTATTTT. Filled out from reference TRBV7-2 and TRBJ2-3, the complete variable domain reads GAGVSQSPSNKVTEKGKDVELRCDPISGHTALYWYRQSLGQGLEFLIYFQGNSAPDKSGLPSDRFSAERTGGSVSTLTIQRTQQEDSAVYLCASSSRRRSPWDTQYFGPGTRLTVL.